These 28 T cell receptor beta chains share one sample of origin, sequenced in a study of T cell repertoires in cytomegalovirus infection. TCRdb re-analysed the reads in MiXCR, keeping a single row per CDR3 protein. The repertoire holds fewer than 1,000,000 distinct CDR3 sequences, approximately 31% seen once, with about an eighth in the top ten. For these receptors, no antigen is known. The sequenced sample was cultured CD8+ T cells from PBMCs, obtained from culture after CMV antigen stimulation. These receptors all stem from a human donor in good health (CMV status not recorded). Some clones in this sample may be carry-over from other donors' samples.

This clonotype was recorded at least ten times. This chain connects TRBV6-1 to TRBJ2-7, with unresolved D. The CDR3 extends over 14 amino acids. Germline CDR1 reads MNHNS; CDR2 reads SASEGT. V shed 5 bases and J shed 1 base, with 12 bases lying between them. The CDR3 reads CASSHSGDSYEQYF. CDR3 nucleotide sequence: TGTGCCAGCAGTCATTCCGGAGATTCCTACGAGCAGTACTTC.

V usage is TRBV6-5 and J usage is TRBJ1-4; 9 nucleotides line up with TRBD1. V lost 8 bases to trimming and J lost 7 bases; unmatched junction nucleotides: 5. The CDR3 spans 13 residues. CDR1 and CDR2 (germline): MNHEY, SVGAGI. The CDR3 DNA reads TGTGCCAGCTCCTTACAGGGGGCTGAAAAACTGTTTTTT. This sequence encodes CASSLQGAEKLFF.

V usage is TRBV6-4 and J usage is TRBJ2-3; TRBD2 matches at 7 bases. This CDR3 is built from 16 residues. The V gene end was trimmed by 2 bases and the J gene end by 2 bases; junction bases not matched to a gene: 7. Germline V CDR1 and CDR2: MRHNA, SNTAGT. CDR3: CASSDLLGGHTDTQYF. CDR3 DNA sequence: TGTGCCAGCAGTGACCTCCTGGGAGGGCACACAGATACGCAGTATTTT.

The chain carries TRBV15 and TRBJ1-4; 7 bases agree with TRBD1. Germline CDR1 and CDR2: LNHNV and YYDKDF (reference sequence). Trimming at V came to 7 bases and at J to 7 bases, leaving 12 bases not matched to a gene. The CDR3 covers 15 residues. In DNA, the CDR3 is TGTGCCACCACCCCGCGGGACAGTGTTCGTGAAAAACTGTTTTTT. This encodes CATTPRDSVREKLFF. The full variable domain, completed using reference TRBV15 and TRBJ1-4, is DAMVIQNPRYQVTQFGKPVTLSCSQTLNHNVMYWYQQKSSQAPKLLFHYYDKDFNNEADTPDNFQSRRPNTSFCFLDIRSPGLGDTAMYLCATTPRDSVREKLFFGSGTQLSVL.

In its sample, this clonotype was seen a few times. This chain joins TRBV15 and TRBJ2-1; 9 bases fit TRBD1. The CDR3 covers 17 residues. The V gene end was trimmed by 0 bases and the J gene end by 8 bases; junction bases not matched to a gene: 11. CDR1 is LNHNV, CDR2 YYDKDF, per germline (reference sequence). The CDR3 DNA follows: TGTGCCACCAGCAGAGATAGAGCCGGGACAGGGTTCCATGAGCAGTTCTTC. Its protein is CATSRDRAGTGFHEQFF.

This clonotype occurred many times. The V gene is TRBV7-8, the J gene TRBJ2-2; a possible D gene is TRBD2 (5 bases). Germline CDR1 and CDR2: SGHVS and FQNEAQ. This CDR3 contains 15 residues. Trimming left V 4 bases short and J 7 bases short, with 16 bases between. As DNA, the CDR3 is TGTGCCAGCAGCTCAGGACTGCTTTACGGCGGGGAGCTGTTTTTT. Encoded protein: CASSSGLLYGGELFF.

This chain's CDR3 is CASSFGLAGAANTGELFF. In DNA, the CDR3 is TGTGCCAGCAGTTTCGGACTAGCGGGGGCCGCGAACACCGGGGAGCTGTTTTTT. The V and J genes are TRBV27 and TRBJ2-2; TRBD2 agrees at 13 bases. This CDR3 region has 18 residues. V shed 3 bases and J 0 bases; nucleotides not matched to a gene: 4. Germline CDR1 and CDR2: MNHEY and SMNVEV (reference sequence).

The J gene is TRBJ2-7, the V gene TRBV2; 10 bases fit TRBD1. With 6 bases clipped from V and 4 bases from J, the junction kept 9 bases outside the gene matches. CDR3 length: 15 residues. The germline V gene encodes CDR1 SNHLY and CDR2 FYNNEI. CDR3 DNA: TGTGCCAGCAGGGCCGGGACAGGGGCGGTTTACGAGCAGTACTTC. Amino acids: CASRAGTGAVYEQYF.

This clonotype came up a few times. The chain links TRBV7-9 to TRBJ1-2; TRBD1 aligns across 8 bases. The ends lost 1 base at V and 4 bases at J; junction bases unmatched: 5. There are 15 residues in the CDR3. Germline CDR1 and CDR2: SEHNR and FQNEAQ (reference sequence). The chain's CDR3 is CASSLGRGPGYGYTF. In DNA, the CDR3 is TGTGCCAGCAGCTTAGGCAGGGGGCCTGGCTATGGCTACACCTTC.

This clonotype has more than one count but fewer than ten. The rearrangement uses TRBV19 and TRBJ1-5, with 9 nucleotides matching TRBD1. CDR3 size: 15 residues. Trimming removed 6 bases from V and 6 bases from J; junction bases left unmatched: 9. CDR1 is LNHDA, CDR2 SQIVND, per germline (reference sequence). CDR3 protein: CASSLKQGAFQPQHF. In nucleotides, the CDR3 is TGTGCCAGTAGCCTCAAACAGGGGGCGTTTCAGCCCCAGCATTTT.

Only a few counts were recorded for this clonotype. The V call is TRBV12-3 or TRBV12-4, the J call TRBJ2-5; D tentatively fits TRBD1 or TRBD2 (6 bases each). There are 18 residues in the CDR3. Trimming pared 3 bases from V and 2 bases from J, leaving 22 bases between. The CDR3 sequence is CASSFEEGDPRPQETQYF. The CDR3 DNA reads TGTGCCAGCAGTTTTGAGGAGGGGGATCCTCGCCCACAAGAGACCCAGTACTTC.

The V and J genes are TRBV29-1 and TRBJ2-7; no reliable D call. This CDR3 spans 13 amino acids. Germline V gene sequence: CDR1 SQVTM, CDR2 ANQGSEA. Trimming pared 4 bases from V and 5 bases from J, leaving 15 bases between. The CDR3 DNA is TGCAGCGTTGTGGGTCTAAAAGGAAACGAGCAGTACTTC. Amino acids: CSVVGLKGNEQYF.

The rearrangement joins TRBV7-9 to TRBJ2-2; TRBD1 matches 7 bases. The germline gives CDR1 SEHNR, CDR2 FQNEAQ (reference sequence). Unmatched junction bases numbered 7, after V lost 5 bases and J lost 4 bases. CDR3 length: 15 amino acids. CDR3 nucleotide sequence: TGTGCCAGCAGCCCGACAGGGTCGGCCACCGGGGAGCTGTTTTTT. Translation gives CASSPTGSATGELFF.

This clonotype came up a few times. CDR3 residues: CASWSTEAFF. CDR3 in DNA: TGTGCCAGCTGGAGCACTGAAGCTTTCTTT. J is TRBJ1-1 and V is TRBV2; D uncertain. The germline V and J ends were trimmed by 8 bases and 4 bases, with 5 bases remaining between them. CDR1 and CDR2 (germline): SNHLY, FYNNEI. The CDR3 extends over 10 amino acids.

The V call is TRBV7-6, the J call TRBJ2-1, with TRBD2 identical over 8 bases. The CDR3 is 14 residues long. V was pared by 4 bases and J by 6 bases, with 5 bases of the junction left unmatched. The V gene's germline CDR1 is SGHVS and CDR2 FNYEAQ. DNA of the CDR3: TGTGCCAGCAGCTACCGGACTAGCAGCAATGAGCAGTTCTTC. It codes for CASSYRTSSNEQFF.

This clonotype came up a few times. The CDR3, as DNA: TGTGCCAGCAGCAATCCCGGGACAGGGTCGAATGAGCAGTTCTTC. Its translation is CASSNPGTGSNEQFF. The genes are TRBV5-5 and TRBJ2-1, with 9 bases fitting TRBD1. V trimming: 4 bases; J trimming: 7 bases; junction bases outside the gene matches: 9. Per germline, CDR1 SGHKS and CDR2 YYEKEE (reference sequence). The CDR3 has 15 amino acids.

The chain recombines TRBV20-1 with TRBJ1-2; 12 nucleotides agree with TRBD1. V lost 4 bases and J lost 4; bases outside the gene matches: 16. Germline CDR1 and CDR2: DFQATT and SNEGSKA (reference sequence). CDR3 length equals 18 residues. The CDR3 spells CSAKNLPRDRGQVYGYTF. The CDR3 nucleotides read TGCAGTGCTAAGAACCTGCCCCGGGACAGGGGGCAGGTCTATGGCTACACCTTC.

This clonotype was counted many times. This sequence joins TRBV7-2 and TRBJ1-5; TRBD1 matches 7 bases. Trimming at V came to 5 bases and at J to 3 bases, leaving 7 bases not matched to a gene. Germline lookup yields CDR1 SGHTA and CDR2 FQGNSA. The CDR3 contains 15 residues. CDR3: CASSLRTGDNQPQHF. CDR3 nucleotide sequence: TGTGCCAGCAGCCTCCGTACAGGGGACAATCAGCCCCAGCATTTT.

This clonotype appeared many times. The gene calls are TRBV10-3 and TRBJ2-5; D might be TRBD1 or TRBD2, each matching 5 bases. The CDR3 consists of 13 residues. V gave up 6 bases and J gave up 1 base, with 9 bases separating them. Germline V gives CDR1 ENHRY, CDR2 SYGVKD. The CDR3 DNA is TGTGCCATCAGCCGGGACCCCCAAGAGACCCAGTACTTC. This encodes CAISRDPQETQYF.

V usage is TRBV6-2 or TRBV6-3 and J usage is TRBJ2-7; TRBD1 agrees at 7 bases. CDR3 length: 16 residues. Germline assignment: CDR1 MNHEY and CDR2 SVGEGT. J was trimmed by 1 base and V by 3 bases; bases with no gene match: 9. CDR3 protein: CASSYVVAGGSYEQYV. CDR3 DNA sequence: TGTGCCAGCAGTTATGTCGTGGCAGGGGGATCCTACGAGCAGTACGTC.

The CDR3 here is CASQGVNTEAFF. The DNA of the CDR3 is TGTGCCAGTCAGGGAGTTAACACTGAAGCTTTCTTT. The chain uses TRBV19 and TRBJ1-1, with D possibly matching TRBD1 (5 bases). V lost 8 bases to trimming and J lost 2 bases, with 9 bases between them. There are 12 residues in the CDR3. Germline loops: CDR1 LNHDA, CDR2 SQIVND (reference sequence).

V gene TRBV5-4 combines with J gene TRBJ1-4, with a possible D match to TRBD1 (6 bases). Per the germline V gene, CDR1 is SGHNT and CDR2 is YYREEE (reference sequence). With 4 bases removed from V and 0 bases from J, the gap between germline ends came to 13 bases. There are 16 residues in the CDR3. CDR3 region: CASSPGQHATNEKLFF. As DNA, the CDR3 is TGTGCCAGCAGCCCTGGACAGCATGCAACTAATGAAAAACTGTTTTTT.

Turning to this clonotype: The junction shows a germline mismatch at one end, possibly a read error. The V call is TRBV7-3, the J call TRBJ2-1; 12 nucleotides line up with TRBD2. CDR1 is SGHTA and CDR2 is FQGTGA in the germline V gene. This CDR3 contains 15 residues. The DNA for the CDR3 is TGTGTCAGCAGCTTAACTAGCGGGGGGATCAGAGAGCAGTTCTTC. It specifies CVSSLTSGGIREQFF.

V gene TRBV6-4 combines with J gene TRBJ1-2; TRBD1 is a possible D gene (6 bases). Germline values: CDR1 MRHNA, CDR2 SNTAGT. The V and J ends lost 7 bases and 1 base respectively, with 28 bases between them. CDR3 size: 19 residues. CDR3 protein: CASIHMGGGQPPINYGYTF. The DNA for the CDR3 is TGTGCCAGCATCCACATGGGGGGGGGCCAACCGCCGATTAACTATGGCTACACCTTC.

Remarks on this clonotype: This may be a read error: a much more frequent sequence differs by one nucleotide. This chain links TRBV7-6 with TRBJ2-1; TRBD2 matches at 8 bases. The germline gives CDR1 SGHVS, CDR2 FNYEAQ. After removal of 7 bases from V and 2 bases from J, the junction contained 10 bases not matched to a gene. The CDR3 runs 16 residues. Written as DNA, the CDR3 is TGTGCCAGCACACCCGGGGGGGGGGTGACCTACAATGAGCAGTTCTTC. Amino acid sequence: CASTPGGGVTYNEQFF.

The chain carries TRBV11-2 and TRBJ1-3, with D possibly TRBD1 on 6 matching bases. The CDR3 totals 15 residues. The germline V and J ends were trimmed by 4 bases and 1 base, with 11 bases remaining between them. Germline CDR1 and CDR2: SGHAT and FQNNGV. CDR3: CASSSCTGSGNTIYF. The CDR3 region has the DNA TGTGCCAGCAGCTCCTGCACAGGGTCTGGAAACACCATATATTTT.

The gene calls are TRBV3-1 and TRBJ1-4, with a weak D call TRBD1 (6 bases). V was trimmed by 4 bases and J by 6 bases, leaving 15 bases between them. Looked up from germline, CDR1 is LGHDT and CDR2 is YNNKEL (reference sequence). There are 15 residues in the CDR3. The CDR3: CASSPFGNRDEKLFF. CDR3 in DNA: TGTGCCAGCAGCCCCTTCGGGAACAGGGATGAAAAACTGTTTTTT.

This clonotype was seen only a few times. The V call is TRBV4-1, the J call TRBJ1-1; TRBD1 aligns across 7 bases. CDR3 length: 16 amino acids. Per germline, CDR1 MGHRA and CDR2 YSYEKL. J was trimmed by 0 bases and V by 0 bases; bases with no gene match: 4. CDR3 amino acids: CASSQDTGQMNTEAFF. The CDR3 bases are TGCGCCAGCAGCCAAGATACGGGACAGATGAACACTGAAGCTTTCTTT.